Listed below are T cell receptor beta chains from one sample, sequenced in a study of Ad26.COV2.S vaccination and SARS-CoV-2 variants. Some clones are missing from TCRdb's copy, which holds only in-frame ones; the method was immunoSEQ multiplex PCR. Here the sample spans some 500,000 clones, approximately 89% being singletons. The sample consisted of peripheral blood, taken in a trial of Ad26.COV2.S vaccine versus placebo. The receptors derive from a person aged 18 to 59 who received the Ad26.COV2.S COVID-19 vaccine or a placebo. CDR3s include the opening cysteine and the closing phenylalanine or tryptophan. A D gene is named only where the DNA matches it firmly. A row's size may be missing; if present it is once, few, many or a size class.

TRBV18	once	.	TRBJ2-5	TGTGCCAGCTCACCACCCTCCCAAGAGACCCAGTACTTC	CASSPPSQETQYF
TRBV5-4	.	.	TRBJ2-7	TGTGCCAGCAGCTTGGAGGCTTTCGGATACGAGCAGTACTTC	CASSLEAFGYEQYF
TRBV5-4	.	TRBD2	TRBJ2-5	TGTGCCAGCAATCCGGGACTAGGGAGTGGAGAGACCCAGTACTTC	CASNPGLGSGETQYF
TRBV2	.	.	TRBJ1-1	TGTGCCAGCAGGGCTCCGGGACAAGGTTTCACTGAAGCTTTCTTT	CASRAPGQGFTEAFF
TRBV28	.	TRBD1	TRBJ1-2	TGTGCCAGCATGATGACAGGGGGGGACTATGGCTACACCTTC	CASMMTGGDYGYTF
TRBV2	.	.	TRBJ2-1	TGTGCCAGCAGAGGAGGACAAGGTTGGTCGAATGAGCAGTTCTTC	CASRGGQGWSNEQFF
TRBV4-3	.	TRBD2	TRBJ2-1	TGCGCCAGCAGCCAAGGGGGAGCGGGAGGTTCCTACAATGAGCAGTTCTTC	CASSQGGAGGSYNEQFF
TRBV7-2	.	.	TRBJ1-4	TGTGCCAGCAGCTTAGTGGGCACAACAGGGGAAAAACTGTTTTTT	CASSLVGTTGEKLFF
TRBV7-3	.	.	TRBJ2-5	TGTGCCAGCAGCTTATCGCCTCGGGAGACCCAGTACTTC	CASSLSPRETQYF
TRBV19	once	.	TRBJ2-3	TGTGCCAGTAGTCCAACCCTCCCTACGCAGTATTTT	CASSPTLPTQYF
TRBV6-5	.	.	TRBJ1-1	TGTGCCAGCAGTTATTTGGGCACTGAAGCTTTCTTT	CASSYLGTEAFF
TRBV19	.	.	TRBJ2-5	TGTGCCAGTAGCCCTCTGGGGCTGGTGGAGACCCAGTACTTC	CASSPLGLVETQYF
TRBV7-8	.	.	TRBJ1-5	TGTGCCAGCAGCTTAACGTCTGTCCCGGTGGAGCCCCAGCATTTT	CASSLTSVPVEPQHF
TRBV7-2	.	.	TRBJ1-1	TGTGCCAGCAGCCCGTCATGGGGGGACACTGAAGCTTTCTTT	CASSPSWGDTEAFF
TRBV7-3	.	TRBD1	TRBJ2-2	TGTGCCAGCAGCTTAGGTTTAGGGGACAGAGACACCGGGGAGCTGTTTTTT	CASSLGLGDRDTGELFF
TRBV10-3	.	.	TRBJ1-3	TGTGCCATCAGTGAGTCGGCTGGACAACACCTCGGATTCTCTGGAAACACCATATATTTT	CAISESAGQHLGFSGNTIYF
TRBV5-4	.	.	TRBJ2-3	TGTGCCAGCAGCCCCGGCGGCAGGGCGATCACAGATACGCAGTATTTT	CASSPGGRAITDTQYF
TRBV20-1	.	.	TRBJ2-1	TGCAGTGTTCGCTATGGCGCTAGAAGACTCTTC	CSVRYGARRLF
TRBV24-1	.	.	TRBJ2-2	TGTGCCACCTCCAGGGATTCGAACACCGGGGAGCTGTTTTTT	CATSRDSNTGELFF
TRBV4-1	.	TRBD2	TRBJ2-5	TGCGCCAGCAGCCTCAGCGGGGCTTCTAGCGGGAGGGAAGAGACCCAGTACTTC	CASSLSGASSGREETQYF
TRBV7-3	.	TRBD2	TRBJ2-3	TGTGCCAGCAGCGAGCGGGGGCGGCCAGGCACAGATACGCAGTATTTT	CASSERGRPGTDTQYF
TRBV19	.	TRBD1	TRBJ1-2	TGTGCCAGTAGTATCTCCCCGGGACAGATCTATGGCTACACCTTC	CASSISPGQIYGYTF
TRBV18	.	.	TRBJ1-2	TGTGCCAGCTCACTGCTACGAGACGCGGGCTATGGCTACACCTTC	CASSLLRDAGYGYTF
TRBV6-2/TRBV6-3	.	.	TRBJ1-3	TGTGCCAGCAGTTACCAGCGGCCCCGGAGCTCTGGAAACACCATATATTTT	CASSYQRPRSSGNTIYF
TRBV14	.	TRBD2	TRBJ2-1	TGTGCCAGCAGCCAAGATAAGTTGAGACTAGCGGAACGAGGGGAGCAGTTCTTC	CASSQDKLRLAERGEQFF
TRBV7-9	.	.	TRBJ2-4	TGTGCCAGCAGCTTTTGGGACGCCAAAAACATTCAGTACTTC	CASSFWDAKNIQYF
TRBV12-3/TRBV12-4	.	.	TRBJ1-5	TGTGCCAGCAGGGAGCGCTCCGGGCAGCCCCAGCATTTT	CASRERSGQPQHF